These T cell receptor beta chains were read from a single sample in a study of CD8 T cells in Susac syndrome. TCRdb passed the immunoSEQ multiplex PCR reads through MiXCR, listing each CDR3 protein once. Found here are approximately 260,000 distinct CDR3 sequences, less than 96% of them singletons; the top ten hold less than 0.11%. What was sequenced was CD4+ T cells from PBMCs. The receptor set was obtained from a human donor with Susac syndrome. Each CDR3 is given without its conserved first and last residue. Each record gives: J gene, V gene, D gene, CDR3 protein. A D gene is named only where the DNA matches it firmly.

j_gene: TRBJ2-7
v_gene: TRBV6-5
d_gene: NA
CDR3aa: ASGRHSYEQY

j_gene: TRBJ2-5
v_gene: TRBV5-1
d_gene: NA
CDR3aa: ASSFWGLLETQY

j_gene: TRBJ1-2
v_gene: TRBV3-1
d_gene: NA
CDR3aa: ASSLKPSGGYT

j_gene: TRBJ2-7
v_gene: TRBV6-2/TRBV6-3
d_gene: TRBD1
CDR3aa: ASSTGTGLPYEQY

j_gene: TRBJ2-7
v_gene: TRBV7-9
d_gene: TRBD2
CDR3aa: ASSLLGGGPYEQY

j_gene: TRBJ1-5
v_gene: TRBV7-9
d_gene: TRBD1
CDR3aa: ASSSPGGTGDQPQH

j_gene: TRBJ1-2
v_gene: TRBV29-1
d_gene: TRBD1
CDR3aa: SVKTGTYGYT

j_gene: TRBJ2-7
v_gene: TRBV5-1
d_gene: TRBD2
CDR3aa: ASSKLAGDSYEQY

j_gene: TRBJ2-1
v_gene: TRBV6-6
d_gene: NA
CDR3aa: ASSDASITDNEQF

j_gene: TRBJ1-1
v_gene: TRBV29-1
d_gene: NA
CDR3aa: SVTGQMNTEAF

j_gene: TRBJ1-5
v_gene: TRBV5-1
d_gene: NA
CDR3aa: ASSLGGEGQPQH

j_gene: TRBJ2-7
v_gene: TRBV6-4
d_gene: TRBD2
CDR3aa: ARKTSGSCEQY

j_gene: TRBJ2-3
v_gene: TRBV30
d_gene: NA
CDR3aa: AWSGTSTDTQY

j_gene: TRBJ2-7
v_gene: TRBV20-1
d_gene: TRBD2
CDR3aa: SAPRTSGNPYEQY

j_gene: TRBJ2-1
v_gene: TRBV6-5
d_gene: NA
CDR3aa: ASTNGGNRYNEQF

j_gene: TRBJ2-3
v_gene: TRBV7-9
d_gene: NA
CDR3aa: ASGTFGADLTDTQY

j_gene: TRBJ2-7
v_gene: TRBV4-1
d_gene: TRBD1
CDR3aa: ASSQDVRDRTLSYEQY

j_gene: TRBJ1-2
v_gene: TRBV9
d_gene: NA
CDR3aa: ASSVANLQDHYGYT

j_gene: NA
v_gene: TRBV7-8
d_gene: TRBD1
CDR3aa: ASSLPLNLQGDRVEQY

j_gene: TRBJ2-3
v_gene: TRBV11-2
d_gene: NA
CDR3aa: ASKESYSTDTQY

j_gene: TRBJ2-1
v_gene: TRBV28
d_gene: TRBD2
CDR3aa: AFSPLGGPGGLSEQF

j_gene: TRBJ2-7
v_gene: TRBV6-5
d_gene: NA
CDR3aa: ASSFDSRLGEQY

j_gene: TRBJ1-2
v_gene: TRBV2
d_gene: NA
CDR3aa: ASSSAFREGKRSNYGYT

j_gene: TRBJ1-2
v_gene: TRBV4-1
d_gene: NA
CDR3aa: ASSQGYVNYGYT

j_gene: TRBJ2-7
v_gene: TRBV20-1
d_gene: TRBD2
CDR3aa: SAAGTSGTYEQY

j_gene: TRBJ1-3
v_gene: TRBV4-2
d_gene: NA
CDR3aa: ASSHTPRSGNTIY

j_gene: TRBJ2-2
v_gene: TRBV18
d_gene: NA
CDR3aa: ASSPPSSGELF

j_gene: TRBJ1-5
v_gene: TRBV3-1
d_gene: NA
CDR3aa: ASSPRVDQPQH

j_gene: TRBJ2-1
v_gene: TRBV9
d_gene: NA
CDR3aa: ASSAIATSNSYNEQF

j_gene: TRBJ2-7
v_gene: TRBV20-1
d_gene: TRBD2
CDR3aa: SARDRASGTYEQY

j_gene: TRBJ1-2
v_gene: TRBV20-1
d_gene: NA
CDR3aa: SARVGGYT

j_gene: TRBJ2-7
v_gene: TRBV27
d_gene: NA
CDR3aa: ASSFKGHSYEQY

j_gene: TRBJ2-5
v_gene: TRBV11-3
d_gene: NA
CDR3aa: ASSPHGVETQY

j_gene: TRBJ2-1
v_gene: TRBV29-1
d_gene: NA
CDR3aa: SVVDTDEQF

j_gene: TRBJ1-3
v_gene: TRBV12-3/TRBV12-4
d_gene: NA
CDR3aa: ASSHPVGNTIY

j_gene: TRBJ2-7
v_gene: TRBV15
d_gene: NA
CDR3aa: ATSRDPDRPEQY

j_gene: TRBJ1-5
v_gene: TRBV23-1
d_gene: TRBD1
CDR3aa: ASSQSLGDRGCGQPQH

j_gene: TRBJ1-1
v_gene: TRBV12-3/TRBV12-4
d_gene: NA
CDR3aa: ASNLGVRDTEAF

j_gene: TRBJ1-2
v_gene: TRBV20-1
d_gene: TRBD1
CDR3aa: SAATGTGDRGYT

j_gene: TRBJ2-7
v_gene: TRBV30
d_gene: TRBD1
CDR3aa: AWSPDRGDEQY

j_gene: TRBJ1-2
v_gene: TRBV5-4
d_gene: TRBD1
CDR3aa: ALQGASGYT